This entry lists 22 T cell receptor beta chains sequenced from one sample in a study of T cell responses to AZD1222 COVID-19 vaccine. Clones were sequenced by immunoSEQ multiplex PCR, and TCRdb holds only the in-frame ones, with some missing. The sample yields about 160,000 clones, 85% to 90% seen once. The starting material was peripheral blood, obtained 28 days after the second AZD1222 dose. These receptor sequences come from an adult who received the AZD1222 COVID-19 vaccine.

The rearrangement uses TRBV18 and TRBJ2-7; no clear D. The germline V and J ends were trimmed by 6 bases and 3 bases, with 12 bases remaining between them. The CDR3 extends over 13 amino acids. Germline V gives CDR1 KGHSH, CDR2 LQKENI. CDR3 sequence (DNA): TGTGCCAGCTCGCCAGGCCCAGACTACGAGCAGTACTTC. As protein: CASSPGPDYEQYF.

J is TRBJ1-6 and V is TRBV6-5, with 8 bases aligning to TRBD1. V gave up 6 bases and J gave up 10 bases; unmatched junction bases: 11. The CDR3 is 15 amino acids. Germline V gene lookup returns CDR1 MNHEY and CDR2 SVGAGI. The CDR3 DNA reads as TGTGCCAGCAGCCTTGGACAGGGTATAGGATCACCCCTCCACTTT. Translating it yields CASSLGQGIGSPLHF.

This chain joins TRBV6-1 and TRBJ2-5; TRBD1 matches 8 bases. The CDR3 totals 18 residues. V trimming: 3 bases; J trimming: 4 bases; junction bases outside the gene matches: 16. Per germline, CDR1 MNHNS and CDR2 SASEGT. The DNA for the CDR3 is TGTGCCAGCAGTGACCCCACCCGGACAGGGATTATCTTAGAGACCCAGTACTTC. This encodes CASSDPTRTGIILETQYF.

V is TRBV7-2 and J is TRBJ1-2; TRBD1 might be the D (6 bases). Germline V gene lookup returns CDR1 SGHTA and CDR2 FQGNSA. The V and J ends lost 5 bases and 8 bases respectively, with 15 bases between them. The CDR3 extends over 13 amino acids. The CDR3 is CASSRDRMRGYTF. For the CDR3, the DNA is TGTGCCAGCAGCCGTGACAGGATGCGGGGCTACACCTTC.

The chain employs TRBV5-1 and TRBJ1-2, with D possibly being TRBD1 (5 bases). V shed 1 base and J shed 2 bases, with 12 bases lying between them. The CDR3 has 15 residues. Germline V gene lookup returns CDR1 SGHRS and CDR2 YFSETQ. CDR3: CASSLSGGSNYGYTF. The DNA of the CDR3 is TGCGCCAGCAGCTTGTCCGGGGGTTCAAACTATGGCTACACCTTC.

V gene TRBV10-3 combines with J gene TRBJ1-3; no reliable D call. The CDR3 totals 16 residues. The V gene lost 2 bases and the J gene lost 4 bases, with 15 bases spanning the gap. Per the germline V gene, CDR1 is ENHRY and CDR2 is SYGVKD. In nucleotides, the CDR3 is TGTGCCATCAGTGAGGTCACGGCCCCCGGGGGAAACACCATATATTTT. It is translated as CAISEVTAPGGNTIYF.

In DNA form, the CDR3 reads TGTGCCAGCAGTGAGGACAGGGCGGGTACCCAGCCCCAGCATTTT. It is translated as CASSEDRAGTQPQHF. This chain uses TRBV2 with TRBJ1-5; 8 bases align to TRBD1. The V gene's germline CDR1 is SNHLY and CDR2 FYNNEI. This CDR3 spans 15 amino acids. V lost 3 bases and J lost 7; bases outside the gene matches: 8.

The rearrangement uses TRBV19 and TRBJ1-3, with no clear D. CDR3 size: 16 residues. The V and J ends lost 2 bases and 4 bases respectively, with 15 bases between them. The germline V gene has CDR1 LNHDA and CDR2 SQIVND (reference sequence). CDR3 residues: CASSITARSGGNTIYF. Written as DNA, the CDR3 is TGTGCCAGTAGTATAACGGCCAGATCGGGCGGAAACACCATATATTTT.

The chain is built from TRBV4-1 and TRBJ1-1, with a weak D call TRBD1 (5 bases). Per the germline V gene, CDR1 is MGHRA and CDR2 is YSYEKL. The CDR3 is 17 residues long. Trimming took off 0 bases at V and 0 bases at J, with 14 bases between the two ends. DNA of the CDR3: TGCGCCAGCAGCCAAGATGAAGACAGCTTGATGAACACTGAAGCTTTCTTT. As protein: CASSQDEDSLMNTEAFF.

This chain joins TRBV11-2 and TRBJ1-4; the D is unclear. The CDR3 sequence is 14 residues long. Trimming removed 5 bases at V and 4 bases at J, with 11 bases between. Germline V gene lookup returns CDR1 SGHAT and CDR2 FQNNGV. As DNA, the CDR3 is TGTGCCAGCAGCCCCACAGTGTATAATGAAAAACTGTTTTTT. Its translation is CASSPTVYNEKLFF.

J is TRBJ1-1 and V is TRBV30; D is undetermined. V was pared by 4 bases and J by 1 base, with 19 bases between. This CDR3 is 16 amino acids long. CDR1 is GTSNPN, CDR2 SVGIG, per germline (reference sequence). The CDR3 bases are TGTGCCTGGAAAAAACTCGGTGGGTTAAAGAACACTGAAGCTTTCTTT. It specifies CAWKKLGGLKNTEAFF.

This chain joins TRBV7-9 and TRBJ1-4; 7 nucleotides match TRBD1. V trimming: 1 base; J trimming: 0 bases; junction bases outside the gene matches: 5. Germline assignment: CDR1 SEHNR and CDR2 FQNEAQ (reference sequence). This CDR3 contains 17 residues. The DNA for the CDR3 is TGTGCCAGCAGCTTAGGGGGACAGTCGCCAACTAATGAAAAACTGTTTTTT. It translates to CASSLGGQSPTNEKLFF.

The V gene is TRBV19, the J gene TRBJ2-7; D remains ambiguous. This CDR3 has 11 residues. The V gene lost 3 bases and the J gene lost 6 bases, with 6 bases spanning the gap. Per the germline V gene, CDR1 is LNHDA and CDR2 is SQIVND (reference sequence). In DNA form, the CDR3 reads TGTGCCAGTAGTATTGGGGTCGAGCAGTACTTC. This sequence encodes CASSIGVEQYF.

V is TRBV6-5 and J is TRBJ1-2; possibly TRBD1 for D (5 bases). This CDR3 has 13 amino acids. The germline CDR1 and CDR2 sequences are MNHEY and SVGAGI. V was clipped by 0 bases and J by 7 bases, with 9 bases between them. CDR3 nucleotides: TGTGCCAGCAGTTACTCGAATCAGGGTGGCTACACCTTC. Encoded protein: CASSYSNQGGYTF.

The chain joins TRBV7-9 to TRBJ1-3, with 10 nucleotides matching TRBD1. V shed 5 bases, J shed 2 bases, and the junction held 3 bases outside the gene matches. This CDR3 region has 15 residues. Germline loops: CDR1 SEHNR, CDR2 FQNEAQ (reference sequence). Here the CDR3 DNA reads TGTGCCAGCAGCCCGGGACAGGGGACTGGAAACACCATATATTTT. Its translation: CASSPGQGTGNTIYF.

The CDR3 region is CASSQDSGGGELFF. The DNA for the CDR3 is TGCGCCAGCAGCCAAGACAGTGGAGGAGGGGAGCTGTTTTTT. V usage is TRBV4-1 and J usage is TRBJ2-2; possibly TRBD2 for D (5 bases). CDR1 is MGHRA and CDR2 is YSYEKL in the germline V gene. Trimming stripped 0 bases from V and 8 bases from J, with 10 bases between. The CDR3 is made up of 14 amino acids.

The chain uses TRBV2 and TRBJ2-6, with 8 bases that match TRBD1. Trimming took 8 bases from V and 0 from J; bases not matched to a gene: 12. The germline V gene encodes CDR1 SNHLY and CDR2 FYNNEI. CDR3 length: 18 residues. CDR3: CASLASTGESSGANVLTF. Written as DNA, the CDR3 is TGTGCCAGCCTCGCGTCGACAGGGGAAAGCTCTGGGGCCAACGTCCTGACTTTC.

This clone came up once. This chain connects TRBV5-4 to TRBJ2-1; 8 nucleotides align to TRBD2. The CDR3 sequence is 16 residues long. The germline gives CDR1 SGHNT, CDR2 YYREEE (reference sequence). The V and J ends lost 4 bases and 1 base, in that order; junction bases with no gene match: 7. CDR3 protein: CASSPRAGVSYNEQFF. In DNA, the CDR3 is TGTGCCAGCAGCCCCCGAGCGGGGGTATCCTACAATGAGCAGTTCTTC.

The J gene is TRBJ2-3, the V gene TRBV7-3, with D possibly being TRBD1 (6 bases). The germline V gene encodes CDR1 SGHTA and CDR2 FQGTGA. V shed 3 bases and J shed 5 bases, with 12 bases lying between them. The CDR3 runs to 14 residues. The CDR3 spells CASSFLGQLDTQYF. In DNA, the CDR3 is TGTGCCAGCAGCTTCCTAGGACAGCTAGATACGCAGTATTTT. Combining the CDR3 with reference TRBV7-3 and TRBJ2-3 gives the whole variable domain GAGVSQTPSNKVTEKGKYVELRCDPISGHTALYWYRQSLGQGPEFLIYFQGTGAADDSGLPNDRFFAVRPEGSVSTLKIQRTERGDSAVYLCASSFLGQLDTQYFGPGTRLTVL.

The V call is TRBV6-5, the J call TRBJ1-2, with TRBD1 as a possible D gene (6 bases). The CDR3 is 14 residues long. The V gene lost 6 bases and the J gene lost 5 bases, with 16 bases spanning the gap. Germline-derived CDR1 and CDR2 are MNHEY and SVGAGI. CDR3 region: CASRGGGHIYGYTF. The CDR3 DNA reads TGTGCCAGCAGAGGGGGTGGCCATATTTATGGCTACACCTTC.

V usage is TRBV6-1 and J usage is TRBJ1-3; D is unclear. V was trimmed by 3 bases and J by 0 bases, leaving 3 bases between them. Looked up from germline, CDR1 is MNHNS and CDR2 is SASEGT. The CDR3 loop spans 13 amino acids. This CDR3 is CASSDISGNTIYF. The CDR3 region has the DNA TGTGCCAGCAGTGATATCTCTGGAAACACCATATATTTT.

The CDR3, as DNA: TGTGCCAGCAGTTTATCTGCGGGGGGGAAGTCAGATACGCAGTATTTT. Translating it yields CASSLSAGGKSDTQYF. The chain links TRBV27 to TRBJ2-3, with 9 bases matching TRBD2. The CDR3 totals 16 residues. V lost 0 bases to trimming and J lost 4 bases; unmatched junction nucleotides: 5. The germline CDR1 and CDR2 sequences are MNHEY and SMNVEV (reference sequence).